The 9 T cell receptor beta chains given below trace back to one sample, sequenced in a study of early stage breast cancer tumors. The method was immunoSEQ multiplex PCR; TCRdb's version includes in-frame clones alone and lacks a portion of them. Found here are around 53,000 clones, about nine tenths of them singletons; the top ten hold around 5%. Sequencing was performed on blood. All receptors derive from a person aged 65 to 85 with breast cancer.

The chain recombines TRBV7-9 with TRBJ1-1; TRBD1 matches at 8 bases. The CDR3 loop spans 15 amino acids. CDR1 is SEHNR and CDR2 is FQNEAQ in the germline V gene (reference sequence). V lost 5 bases and J lost 4; bases outside the gene matches: 9. CDR3 protein: CASSRSGTGATEAFF. For the CDR3, the DNA is TGTGCCAGCAGCCGATCCGGGACAGGAGCCACTGAAGCTTTCTTT.

Only a few counts were recorded for this clone. J is TRBJ2-1 and V is TRBV10-3; D is possibly TRBD1 (5 bases). CDR3 length equals 17 residues. The germline V and J ends were trimmed by 4 bases and 6 bases, with 22 bases remaining between them. Germline lookup yields CDR1 ENHRY and CDR2 SYGVKD. CDR3 in DNA: TGTGCCATCAGTGGCGGCGGCCAGGGTGTTCTGCTCAATGAGCAGTTCTTC. Translation: CAISGGGQGVLLNEQFF.

The chain joins TRBV5-1 to TRBJ2-6, with D possibly TRBD2 on 5 matching bases. Germline V lookup: CDR1 SGHRS, CDR2 YFSETQ. Trimming took 0 bases from V and 4 from J, leaving 8 bases between them. The CDR3 has 15 residues. Here the CDR3 reads CASSLGGYGANVLTF. The CDR3 DNA reads as TGCGCCAGCAGCTTGGGCGGGTACGGGGCCAACGTCCTGACTTTC.

This clone has only one observation. The chain recombines TRBV7-2 with TRBJ1-2; D may be TRBD1 (5 bases). The CDR3 runs 13 residues. V lost 7 bases, J lost 3 bases, and 12 bases lay in between. Germline V gene lookup returns CDR1 SGHTA and CDR2 FQGNSA. CDR3 sequence: CASTQGDYYGYTF. Written as DNA, the CDR3 is TGTGCCAGCACTCAAGGGGACTACTATGGCTACACCTTC. Based on the CDR3 plus reference TRBV7-2 and TRBJ1-2, the full variable domain is GAGVSQSPSNKVTEKGKDVELRCDPISGHTALYWYRQSLGQGLEFLIYFQGNSAPDKSGLPSDRFSAERTGGSVSTLTIQRTQQEDSAVYLCASTQGDYYGYTFGSGTRLTVV.

The gene calls are TRBV7-9 and TRBJ1-5, with D perhaps TRBD1 (6 bases). Germline CDR1 is SEHNR and CDR2 is FQNEAQ (reference sequence). Trimming removed 3 bases at V and 0 bases at J, with 12 bases between. The CDR3 consists of 16 residues. The CDR3 region is CASSLYRTDSNQPQHF. In DNA, the CDR3 is TGTGCCAGCAGCTTGTACCGGACAGATAGCAATCAGCCCCAGCATTTT.

The sample holds one count of this clone. V and J are TRBV19 and TRBJ1-4; weak D call: TRBD1 (6 bases). Germline V gene sequence: CDR1 LNHDA, CDR2 SQIVND (reference sequence). This CDR3 spans 14 amino acids. V was trimmed by 3 bases and J by 8 bases, leaving 13 bases between them. As DNA, the CDR3 is TGTGCCAGTAGTATTGAGGACAGAAGCGAAAAACTGTTTTTT. Its protein product is CASSIEDRSEKLFF.

The genes are TRBV5-1 and TRBJ2-2; 8 bases fit TRBD2. The CDR3 contains 17 residues. Germline CDR1 reads SGHRS; CDR2 reads YFSETQ. The V and J ends lost 0 bases and 6 bases, in that order; junction bases with no gene match: 10. CDR3 nucleotides: TGCGCCAGCAGCTTGGCCGTGGCGGGAGGCCCCCCCGGGGAGCTGTTTTTT. Its translation: CASSLAVAGGPPGELFF.

The rearrangement links TRBV10-3 to TRBJ1-5; 7 nucleotides align to TRBD1. The CDR3 has 13 amino acids. CDR1 is ENHRY, CDR2 SYGVKD, per germline. Germline trimming cut 4 bases from V and 11 bases from J; bases unmatched to any gene: 8. The DNA of the CDR3 is TGTGCCATCAGTGGGGACAGCCCCTTGACCCAGCATTTT. This sequence encodes CAISGDSPLTQHF.

CDR3: CASSKKGIQVNTEAFF. The CDR3 DNA reads TGTGCCAGCAGCAAAAAAGGGATACAGGTGAACACTGAAGCTTTCTTT. The chain has TRBV21-1 and TRBJ1-1; the table's D gene call, TRBD1, was not cross checked with the DNA. TRBV21-1 is a pseudogene segment. CDR3 size: 16 residues.